This T cell receptor (beta chain) is drawn from a study of blood T cell repertoires in COVID-19. Study details: Whether acute or convalescent, the COVID-19 samples came from the United States, Italy and Spain. T cells, B-cell-depleted T cells, or PBMCs provided the cDNA or gDNA that served as material.

In the original workflow: The authors estimated nucleated cell counts from reference gene primer amplification. TCRdb keeps only in-frame clones here, not all; method: immunoSEQ multiplex PCR. V and J calls and clone size are those listed in that table; D and trimming were worked out from the DNA. The sample has around 84,000 clones, roughly 86% seen once. The CDR3 has 17 residues. Trimming took 7 bases from V and 5 from J; bases not matched to a gene: 15. CDR1 and CDR2 (germline): SGHTA, FQGTGA. This rearrangement joins TRBV7-3 to TRBJ2-3, with 10 bases lining up with TRBD2. The receptor comes from an elderly man with active or convalescent COVID-19. Sequencing was done on a sample of peripheral blood. The CDR3 DNA is TGTGCCAGCACCCCGTCCCCGACTAGCGGGTTTTTAGATACGCAGTATTTT. Its protein is CASTPSPTSGFLDTQYF.